This paragraph reports one TCR beta chain. Its matching antigen is unknown. Only in-frame clones appear in the TCRdb table, and some are missing; sequencing was by immunoSEQ multiplex PCR. In the table there are 55,000 to 60,000 clones, roughly 81% of which are singletons. The sort gate was single viable CD3+CD4+CD8-CD45RO+ cells for memory CD4+ T cells. This entry belongs to a study of memory CD4+ T cells and cytomegalovirus serostatus. Study conclusions and caveats: Suggested: most of the CMV-linked TCR signature lies in CD4+ memory cells.

Trimming pared 7 bases from V and 4 bases from J, leaving 20 bases between. Germline V gene lookup returns CDR1 MDHEN and CDR2 SYDVKM. The length of the CDR3 is 16 residues. The source material was memory CD4+ T cells from blood. The chain employs TRBV28 and TRBJ1-5; D is possibly TRBD1 (6 bases). This receptor was taken from an adult in good health and CMV-seronegative. CDR3 coding DNA: TGTGCCAGCATTCCTGGGGGGGGCCCATTTAATCAGCCCCAGCATTTT. Translation gives CASIPGGGPFNQPQHF.